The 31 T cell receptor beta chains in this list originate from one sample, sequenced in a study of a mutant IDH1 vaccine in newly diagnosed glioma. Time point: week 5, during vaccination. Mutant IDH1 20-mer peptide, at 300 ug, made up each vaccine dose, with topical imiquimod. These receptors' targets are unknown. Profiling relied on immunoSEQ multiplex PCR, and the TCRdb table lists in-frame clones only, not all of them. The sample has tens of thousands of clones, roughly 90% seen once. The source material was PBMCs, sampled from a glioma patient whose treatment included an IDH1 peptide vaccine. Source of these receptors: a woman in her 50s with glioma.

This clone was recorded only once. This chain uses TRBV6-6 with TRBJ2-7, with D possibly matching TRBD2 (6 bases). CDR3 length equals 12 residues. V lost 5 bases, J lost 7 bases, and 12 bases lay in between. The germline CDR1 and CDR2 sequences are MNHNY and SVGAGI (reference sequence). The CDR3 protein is CASSAGGGEQYF. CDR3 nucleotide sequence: TGTGCCAGCAGTGCCGGGGGTGGTGAGCAGTACTTC.

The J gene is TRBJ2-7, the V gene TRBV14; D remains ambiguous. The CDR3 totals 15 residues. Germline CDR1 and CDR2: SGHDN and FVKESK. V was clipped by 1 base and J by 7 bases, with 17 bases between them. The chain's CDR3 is CASSQVPGIQREQYF. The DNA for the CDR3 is TGTGCCAGCAGCCAAGTCCCAGGAATCCAGAGGGAGCAGTACTTC.

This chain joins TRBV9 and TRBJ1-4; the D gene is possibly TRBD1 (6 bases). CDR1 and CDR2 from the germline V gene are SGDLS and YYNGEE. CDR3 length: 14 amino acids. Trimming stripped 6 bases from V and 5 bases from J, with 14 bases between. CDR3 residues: CASTLGGENEKLFF. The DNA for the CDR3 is TGTGCCAGCACCTTAGGGGGGGAGAATGAAAAACTGTTTTTT. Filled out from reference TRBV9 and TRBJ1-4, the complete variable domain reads DSGVTQTPKHLITATGQRVTLRCSPRSGDLSVYWYQQSLDQGLQFLIQYYNGEERAKGNILERFSAQQFPDLHSELNLSSLELGDSALYFCASTLGGENEKLFFGSGTQLSVL.

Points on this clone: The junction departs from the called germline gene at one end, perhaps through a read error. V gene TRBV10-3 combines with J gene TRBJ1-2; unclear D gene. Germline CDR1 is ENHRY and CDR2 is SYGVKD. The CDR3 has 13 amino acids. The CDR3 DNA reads TGTGCCATCAATGAGGGAGACCTCTATGGCTACACCTTC. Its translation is CAINEGDLYGYTF.

CDR3 region: CASSEDPGTNYEQYF. CDR3 coding DNA: TGTGCCAGCAGTGAAGACCCCGGGACGAACTACGAGCAGTACTTC. V is TRBV2 and J is TRBJ2-7, with D possibly being TRBD1 or TRBD2 (5 bases each). Looked up from germline, CDR1 is SNHLY and CDR2 is FYNNEI. The CDR3 is made up of 15 amino acids. Trimming removed 1 base from V and 3 bases from J, with 13 bases in between.

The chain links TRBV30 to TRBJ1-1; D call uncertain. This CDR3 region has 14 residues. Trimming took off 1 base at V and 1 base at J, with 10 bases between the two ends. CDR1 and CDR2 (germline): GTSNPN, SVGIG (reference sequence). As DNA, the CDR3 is TGTGCCTGGAGTGCCCCCACATGGAACACTGAAGCTTTCTTT. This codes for CAWSAPTWNTEAFF.

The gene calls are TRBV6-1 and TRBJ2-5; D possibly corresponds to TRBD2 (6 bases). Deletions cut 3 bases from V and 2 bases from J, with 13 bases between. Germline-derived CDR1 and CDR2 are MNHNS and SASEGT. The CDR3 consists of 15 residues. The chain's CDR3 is CASSDTGGAQETQYF. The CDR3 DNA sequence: TGTGCCAGCAGTGATACCGGGGGAGCGCAAGAGACCCAGTACTTC.

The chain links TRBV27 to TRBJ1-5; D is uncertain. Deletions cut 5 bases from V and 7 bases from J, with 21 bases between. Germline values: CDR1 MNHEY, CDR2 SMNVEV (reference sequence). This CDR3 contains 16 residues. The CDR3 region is CASSPMGNSPEQPQHF. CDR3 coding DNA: TGTGCCAGCAGTCCGATGGGGAACTCCCCAGAACAGCCCCAGCATTTT.

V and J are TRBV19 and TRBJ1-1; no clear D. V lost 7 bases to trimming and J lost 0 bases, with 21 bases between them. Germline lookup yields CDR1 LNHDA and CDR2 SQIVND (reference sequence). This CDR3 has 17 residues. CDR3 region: CASTPGPFQAVNTEAFF. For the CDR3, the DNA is TGTGCCAGTACTCCCGGGCCATTTCAGGCAGTGAACACTGAAGCTTTCTTT. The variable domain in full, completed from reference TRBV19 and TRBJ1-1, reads DGGITQSPKYLFRKEGQNVTLSCEQNLNHDAMYWYRQDPGQGLRLIYYSQIVNDFQKGDIAEGYSVSREKKESFPLTVTSAQKNPTAFYLCASTPGPFQAVNTEAFFGQGTRLTVV.

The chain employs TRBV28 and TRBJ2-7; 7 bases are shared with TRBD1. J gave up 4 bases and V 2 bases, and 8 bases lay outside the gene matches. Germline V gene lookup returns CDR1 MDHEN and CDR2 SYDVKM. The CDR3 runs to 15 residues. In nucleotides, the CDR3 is TGTGCCAGCAGTTTACCGACAGGGCGGAAGTACGAGCAGTACTTC. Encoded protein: CASSLPTGRKYEQYF.

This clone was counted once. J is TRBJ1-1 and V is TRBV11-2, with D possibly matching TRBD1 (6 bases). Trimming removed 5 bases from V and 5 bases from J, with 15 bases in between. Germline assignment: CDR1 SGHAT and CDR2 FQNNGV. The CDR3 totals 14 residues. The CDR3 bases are TGTGCCAGCAGCCCGCGGGGGGCGAGGACTGAAGCTTTCTTT. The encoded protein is CASSPRGARTEAFF.

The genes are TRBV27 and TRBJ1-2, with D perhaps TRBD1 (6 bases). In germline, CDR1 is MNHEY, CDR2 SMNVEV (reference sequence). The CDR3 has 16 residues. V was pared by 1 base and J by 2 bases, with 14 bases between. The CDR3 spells CASSLFGGRGNYGYTF. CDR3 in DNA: TGTGCCAGCAGTTTATTTGGGGGGCGGGGAAACTATGGCTACACCTTC.

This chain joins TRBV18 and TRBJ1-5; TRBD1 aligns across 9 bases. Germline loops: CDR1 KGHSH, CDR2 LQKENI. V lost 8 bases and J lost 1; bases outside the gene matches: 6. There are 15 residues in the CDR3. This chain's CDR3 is CASQSTGGSNQPQHF. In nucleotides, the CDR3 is TGTGCCAGCCAGTCGACAGGGGGGAGCAATCAGCCCCAGCATTTT.

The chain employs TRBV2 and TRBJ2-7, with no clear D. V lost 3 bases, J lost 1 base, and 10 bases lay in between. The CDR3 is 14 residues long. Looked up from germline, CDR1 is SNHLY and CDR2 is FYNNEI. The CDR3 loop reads CASSERPESYEQYF. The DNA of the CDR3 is TGTGCCAGCAGTGAGCGCCCCGAATCCTACGAGCAGTACTTC.

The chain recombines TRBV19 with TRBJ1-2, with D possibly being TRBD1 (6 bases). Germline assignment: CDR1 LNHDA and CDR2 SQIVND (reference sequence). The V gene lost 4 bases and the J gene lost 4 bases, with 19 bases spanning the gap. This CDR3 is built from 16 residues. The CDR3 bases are TGTGCCAGTAGTACCCTCGCGTCCAGGGGTTCCTATGGCTACACCTTC. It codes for CASSTLASRGSYGYTF. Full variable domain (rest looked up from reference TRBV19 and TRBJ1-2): DGGITQSPKYLFRKEGQNVTLSCEQNLNHDAMYWYRQDPGQGLRLIYYSQIVNDFQKGDIAEGYSVSREKKESFPLTVTSAQKNPTAFYLCASSTLASRGSYGYTFGSGTRLTVV.

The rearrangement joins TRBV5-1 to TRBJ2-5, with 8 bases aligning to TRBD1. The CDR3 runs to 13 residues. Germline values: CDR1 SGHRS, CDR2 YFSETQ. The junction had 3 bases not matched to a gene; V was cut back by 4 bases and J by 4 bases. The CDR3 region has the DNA TGCGCCAGCAGCCTTGGGACAGGAGAGACCCAGTACTTC. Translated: CASSLGTGETQYF.

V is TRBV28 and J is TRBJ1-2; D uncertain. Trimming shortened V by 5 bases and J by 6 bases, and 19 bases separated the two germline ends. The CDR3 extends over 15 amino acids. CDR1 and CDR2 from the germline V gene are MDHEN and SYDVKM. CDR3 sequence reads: CASSPGPTYWDGYTF. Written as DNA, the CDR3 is TGTGCCAGCAGTCCTGGACCCACTTATTGGGATGGCTACACCTTC.

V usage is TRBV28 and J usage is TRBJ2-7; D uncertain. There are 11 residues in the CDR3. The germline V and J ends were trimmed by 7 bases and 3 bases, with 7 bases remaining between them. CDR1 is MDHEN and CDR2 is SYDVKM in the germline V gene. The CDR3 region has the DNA TGTGCCAGCAAGGATGGCTACGAGCAGTACTTC. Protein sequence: CASKDGYEQYF.

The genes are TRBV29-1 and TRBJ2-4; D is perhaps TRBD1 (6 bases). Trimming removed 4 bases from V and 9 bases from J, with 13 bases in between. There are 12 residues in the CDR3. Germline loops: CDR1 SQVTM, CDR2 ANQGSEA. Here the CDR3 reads CSVAGDLSIQYF. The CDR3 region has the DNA TGCAGCGTTGCAGGGGATCTTAGCATTCAGTACTTC.

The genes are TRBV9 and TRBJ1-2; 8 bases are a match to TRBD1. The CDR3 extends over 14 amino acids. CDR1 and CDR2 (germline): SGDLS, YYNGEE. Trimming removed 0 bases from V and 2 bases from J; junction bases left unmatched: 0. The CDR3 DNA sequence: TGTGCCAGCAGCGTAGGGACAGGGAACTATGGCTACACCTTC. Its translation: CASSVGTGNYGYTF.

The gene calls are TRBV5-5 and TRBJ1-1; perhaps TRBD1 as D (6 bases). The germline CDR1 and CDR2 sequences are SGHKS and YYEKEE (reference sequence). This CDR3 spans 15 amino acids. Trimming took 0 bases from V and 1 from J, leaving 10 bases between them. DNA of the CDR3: TGTGCCAGCAGCTTGGCTTGGACAGCGAACACTGAAGCTTTCTTT. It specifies CASSLAWTANTEAFF.

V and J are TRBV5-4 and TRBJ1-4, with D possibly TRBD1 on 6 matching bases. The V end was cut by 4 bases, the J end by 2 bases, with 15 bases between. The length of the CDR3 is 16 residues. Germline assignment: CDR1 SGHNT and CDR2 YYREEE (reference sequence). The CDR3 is CASSLDAGATNEKLFF. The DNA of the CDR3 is TGTGCCAGCAGCCTTGATGCAGGGGCGACTAATGAAAAACTGTTTTTT.

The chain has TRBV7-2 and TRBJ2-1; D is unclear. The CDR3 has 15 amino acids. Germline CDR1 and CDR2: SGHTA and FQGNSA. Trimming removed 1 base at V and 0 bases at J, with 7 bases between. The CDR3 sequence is CASSLGLSSYNEQFF. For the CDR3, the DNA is TGTGCCAGCAGCTTAGGTCTAAGCTCCTACAATGAGCAGTTCTTC.

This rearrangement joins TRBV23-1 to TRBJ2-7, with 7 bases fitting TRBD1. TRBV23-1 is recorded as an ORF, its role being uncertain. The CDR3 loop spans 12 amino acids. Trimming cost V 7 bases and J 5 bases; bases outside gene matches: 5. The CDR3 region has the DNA TGCGCCAGCATAGACAGGGTCGACGAGCAGTACTTC. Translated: CASIDRVDEQYF.

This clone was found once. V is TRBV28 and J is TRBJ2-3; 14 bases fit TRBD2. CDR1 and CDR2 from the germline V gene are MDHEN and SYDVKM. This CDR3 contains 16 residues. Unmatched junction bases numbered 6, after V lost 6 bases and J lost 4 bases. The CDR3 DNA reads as TGTGCCAGCAGCCCCGGACTAGCGGGAGGTGCAGATACGCAGTATTTT. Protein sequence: CASSPGLAGGADTQYF. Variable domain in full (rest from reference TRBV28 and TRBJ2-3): DVKVTQSSRYLVKRTGEKVFLECVQDMDHENMFWYRQDPGLGLRLIYFSYDVKMKEKGDIPEGYSVSREKKERFSLILESASTNQTSMYLCASSPGLAGGADTQYFGPGTRLTVL.

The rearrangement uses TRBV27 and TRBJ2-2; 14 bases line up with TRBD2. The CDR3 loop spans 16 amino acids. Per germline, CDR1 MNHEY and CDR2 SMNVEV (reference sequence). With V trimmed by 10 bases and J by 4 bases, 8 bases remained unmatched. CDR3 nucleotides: TGTGCCACCCGACTAGCGGGAGGGTCGAGCACCGGGGAGCTGTTTTTT. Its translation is CATRLAGGSSTGELFF.

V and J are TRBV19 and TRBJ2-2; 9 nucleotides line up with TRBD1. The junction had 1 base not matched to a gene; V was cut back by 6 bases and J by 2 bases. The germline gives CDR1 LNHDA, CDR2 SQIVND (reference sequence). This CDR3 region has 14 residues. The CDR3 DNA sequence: TGTGCCAGTAGGGACAGGGGTAACACCGGGGAGCTGTTTTTT. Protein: CASRDRGNTGELFF.

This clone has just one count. The CDR3 DNA sequence: TGCGCCAGCACCACCGGACAGGCGAACACCGGGGAGCTGTTTTTT. Its translation is CASTTGQANTGELFF. The chain carries TRBV10-2 and TRBJ2-2; 7 nucleotides match TRBD1. Germline V gene data show CDR1 as WSHSY and CDR2 as SAAADI. J lost 0 bases, V lost 7 bases, and 5 bases had no gene match. This CDR3 spans 15 amino acids.

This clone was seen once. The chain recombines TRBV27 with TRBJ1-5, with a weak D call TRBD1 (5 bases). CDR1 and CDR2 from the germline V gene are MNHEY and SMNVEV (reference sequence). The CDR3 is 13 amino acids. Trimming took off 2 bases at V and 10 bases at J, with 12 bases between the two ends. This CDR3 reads CASSLQDGGPQHF. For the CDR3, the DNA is TGTGCCAGCAGTTTACAGGACGGGGGTCCCCAGCATTTT.

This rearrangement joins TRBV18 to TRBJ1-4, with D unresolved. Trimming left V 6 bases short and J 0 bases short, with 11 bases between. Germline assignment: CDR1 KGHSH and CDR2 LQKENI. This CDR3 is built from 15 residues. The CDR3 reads CASSYGDATNEKLFF. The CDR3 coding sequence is TGTGCCAGCTCCTACGGAGACGCAACTAATGAAAAACTGTTTTTT.

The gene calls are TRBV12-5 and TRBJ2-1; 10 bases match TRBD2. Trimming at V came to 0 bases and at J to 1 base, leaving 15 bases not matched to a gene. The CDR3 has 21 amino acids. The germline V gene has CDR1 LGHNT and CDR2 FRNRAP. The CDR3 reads CASGLVQRWTSGLGSYNEQFF. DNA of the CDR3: TGTGCTAGTGGTTTGGTACAAAGATGGACTAGCGGTCTGGGGTCCTACAATGAGCAGTTCTTC. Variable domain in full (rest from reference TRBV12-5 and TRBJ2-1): DARVTQTPRHKVTEMGQEVTMRCQPILGHNTVFWYRQTMMQGLELLAYFRNRAPLDDSGMPKDRFSAEMPDATLATLKIQPSEPRDSAVYFCASGLVQRWTSGLGSYNEQFFGPGTRLTVL.